This TCR beta chain was profiled in a study of T cells in Graves' hyperthyroidism and ophthalmopathy. Study in general: Specimen type is peripheral blood, collected at initial diagnosis prior to any treatment.

These patients, aged 18 to 65, had recently diagnosed hyperthyroidism lasting under 2 months. Blood was drawn at first hyperthyroidism diagnosis, before any ophthalmopathy symptoms. RNA transcripts served as the template for amplifying TCR beta CDR3 regions. The HTBI primer set was used in a first-round RT-PCR of the TCR CDR3. TCRdb reprocessed the multiplex PCR reads via MiXCR and lists one record per CDR3 protein. The sample records over 250,000 distinct CDR3 sequences, approximately 26% being singletons. V dropped 5 bases and J dropped 5 bases, with 18 bases sitting between them. The CDR3 totals 15 residues.

The chain employs TRBV12-3 or TRBV12-4 and TRBJ2-5, with D possibly TRBD1 on 6 matching bases. The receptor's source is a man aged 40-50 years with Graves' hyperthyroidism that later progressed to Graves' ophthalmopathy. Sequencing used blood. CDR3 nucleotides: TGTGCCAGCAGTCGTACGACAGGCAAGGCGGAGACCCAGTACTTC. Translated, it gives CASSRTTGKAETQYF.